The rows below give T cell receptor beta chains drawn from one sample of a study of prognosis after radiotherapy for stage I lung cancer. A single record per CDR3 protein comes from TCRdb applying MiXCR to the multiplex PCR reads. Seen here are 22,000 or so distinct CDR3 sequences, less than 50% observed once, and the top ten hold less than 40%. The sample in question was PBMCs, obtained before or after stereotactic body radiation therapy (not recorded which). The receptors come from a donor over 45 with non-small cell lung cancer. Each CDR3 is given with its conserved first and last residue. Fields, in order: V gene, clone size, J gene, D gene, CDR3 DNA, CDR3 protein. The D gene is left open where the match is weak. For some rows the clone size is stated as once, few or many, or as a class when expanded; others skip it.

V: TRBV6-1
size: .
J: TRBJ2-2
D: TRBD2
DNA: TGTGCCAGCAACAGCGGGAGTGTGGCCGGGGAGCTGTTTTTT
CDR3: CASNSGSVAGELFF

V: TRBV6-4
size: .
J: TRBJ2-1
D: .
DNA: TGTGCCAGCAGTGACTCGAGCGGGCAATACAATGAGCAGTTCTTC
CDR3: CASSDSSGQYNEQFF

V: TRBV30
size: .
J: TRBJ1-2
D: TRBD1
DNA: TGTGCCTGGGCGGGACAGGGGGACGACTATGGCTACACCTTC
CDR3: CAWAGQGDDYGYTF

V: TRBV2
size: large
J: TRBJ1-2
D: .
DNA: TGTGCCACGACAGCTCTAGGGAGGTTCGAGGGCTACACCTTC
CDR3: CATTALGRFEGYTF

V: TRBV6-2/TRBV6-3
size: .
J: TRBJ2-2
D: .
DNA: TGTGCCAGCAGATCCCTTAGCGGATCCGGGTATCTGTTTTTT
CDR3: CASRSLSGSGYLFF

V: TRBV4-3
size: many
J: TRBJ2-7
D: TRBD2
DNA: TGCGCCAGCAGCCAATCAGTTTGGCGGGAGGATTTTGACGAGCAGTACTTC
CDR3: CASSQSVWREDFDEQYF

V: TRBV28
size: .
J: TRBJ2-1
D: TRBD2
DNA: TGTGCCAGCATTTGGGGACTAGCGCCCTCCTACAATGAGCAGTTCTTC
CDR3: CASIWGLAPSYNEQFF

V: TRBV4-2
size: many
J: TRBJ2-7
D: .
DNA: TGTGCCAGCAGCCTTCAAATGGGCGGATCCTACGAGCAGTACTTC
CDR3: CASSLQMGGSYEQYF

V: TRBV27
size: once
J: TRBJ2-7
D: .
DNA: TGTGCCAGCAGTTTTTCACAGGGAAGGTCCTACGAGCAGTACTTC
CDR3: CASSFSQGRSYEQYF

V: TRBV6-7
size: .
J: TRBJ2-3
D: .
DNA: TGTGCCAGCAGCTTAGGAGGAGGGGCAGATACGCAGTATTTT
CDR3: CASSLGGGADTQYF

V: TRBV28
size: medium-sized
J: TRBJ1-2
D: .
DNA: TGTGCCAGCAGTTTCTTTAATCCCACCACATCGGGGGGCTACACCTTC
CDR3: CASSFFNPTTSGGYTF

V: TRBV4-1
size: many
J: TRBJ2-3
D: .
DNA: TGCGCCAGCAGCCCGGGACCGAGGGATACGCAGTATTTT
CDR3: CASSPGPRDTQYF

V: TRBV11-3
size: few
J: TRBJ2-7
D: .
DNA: TGTGCCAGCAGCCTTCCGGGGGCCGGCTACGAGCAGTACTTC
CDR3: CASSLPGAGYEQYF

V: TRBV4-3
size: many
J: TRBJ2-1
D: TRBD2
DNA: TGCGCCAGCAGCCAGGGACTAGCGGGGGGGTACAATGAGCAGTTCTTC
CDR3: CASSQGLAGGYNEQFF

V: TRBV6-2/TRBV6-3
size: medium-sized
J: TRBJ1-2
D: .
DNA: TGTGCCAGCACATCGGGACCCCAAATCTATGGCTACACCTTC
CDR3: CASTSGPQIYGYTF

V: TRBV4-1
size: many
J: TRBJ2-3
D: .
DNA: TGCGCCAGCAGCGTCCGGGACTTCGCCGCAGATACGCAGTATTTT
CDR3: CASSVRDFAADTQYF

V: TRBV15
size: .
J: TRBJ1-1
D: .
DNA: TGTGCAACCAGCAGAGCCAGGGCTGGCAATGAAGCTCTCTTT
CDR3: CATSRARAGNEALF

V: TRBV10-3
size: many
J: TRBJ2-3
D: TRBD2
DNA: TGTGCCACCACAGAGGGGCGGACTAGCGGGAGTTATCGGGCAGATACGCAGTATTTT
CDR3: CATTEGRTSGSYRADTQYF

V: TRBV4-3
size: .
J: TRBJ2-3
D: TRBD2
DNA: TGCGCCAGCAGCCAAGAGAACCGGGGGGGGTTTGGCACAGATACGCAGTATTTT
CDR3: CASSQENRGGFGTDTQYF

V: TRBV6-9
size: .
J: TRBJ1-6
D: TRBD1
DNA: TGTGCCAGCAGTTACTTCACCAGGGGGGGGAATTCACCCCTCCAATTT
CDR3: CASSYFTRGGNSPLQF

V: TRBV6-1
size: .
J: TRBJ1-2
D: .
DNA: TGTGCCAGCAAGAAGTCGGAGAGTGGCTACACCTTC
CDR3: CASKKSESGYTF

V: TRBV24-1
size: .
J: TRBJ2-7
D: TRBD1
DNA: TGTGCCACCAGATGGACAGGGGTCTACGAGCAGTACTTC
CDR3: CATRWTGVYEQYF

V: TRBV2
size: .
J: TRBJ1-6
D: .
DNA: TGTGCCAGCAGTGGCACCGGAGGGGTCGGTTTGTCGGGCTCACCCCTCCACTTT
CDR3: CASSGTGGVGLSGSPLHF

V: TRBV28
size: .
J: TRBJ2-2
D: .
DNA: TGTGCCAGCAGTGGTCCTGGGGTAGGAATCGGGGAGCTGTTTTTT
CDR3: CASSGPGVGIGELFF

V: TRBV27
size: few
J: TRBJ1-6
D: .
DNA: TGTGCCAGCAGTTCAAGGAGCTATAATTCACCCCTCCACTTT
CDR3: CASSSRSYNSPLHF

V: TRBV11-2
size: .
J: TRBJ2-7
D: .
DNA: TGTGCCAGCAGCCCCACTATCGGGGCCTCCTACGAGCAGTACTTC
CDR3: CASSPTIGASYEQYF

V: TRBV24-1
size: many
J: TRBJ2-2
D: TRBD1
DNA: TGTGCCACCAGTGGGGACAGGGGCCCTTACACCGGGGAGCTGTTTTTT
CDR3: CATSGDRGPYTGELFF

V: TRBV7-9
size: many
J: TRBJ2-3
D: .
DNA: TGTGCCAGCAGCTTACCCCTCACAGATACGCAGTATTTT
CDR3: CASSLPLTDTQYF

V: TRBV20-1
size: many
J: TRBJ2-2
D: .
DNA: TGCAGTGCTAGGACGTGGCGGGAGAACACCGGGGAGCTGTTTTTT
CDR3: CSARTWRENTGELFF

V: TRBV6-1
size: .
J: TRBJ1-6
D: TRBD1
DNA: TGTGCCAGCGTCCCAGGACAGGGCCCACCCCTCCACTTT
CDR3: CASVPGQGPPLHF

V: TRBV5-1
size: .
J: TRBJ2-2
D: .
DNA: TGCGCCAGCAGCCCGCTAGGGTGCGGCACCGGCGAGCTGTTTTTT
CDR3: CASSPLGCGTGELFF

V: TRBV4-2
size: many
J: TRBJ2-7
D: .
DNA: TGTGCCAGCAGCCTAACCCAGGACGCCGAGACCTACGAGCAGTACTTC
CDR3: CASSLTQDAETYEQYF

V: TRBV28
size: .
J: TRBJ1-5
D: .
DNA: TGTGCCAGCAGAAAGTGGAGCAATAAGCCCCAGCATTTT
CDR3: CASRKWSNKPQHF

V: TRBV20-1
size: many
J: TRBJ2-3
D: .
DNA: TGCAGTGCCCTGACCCTGGGAGGCACAGATACGCAGTATTTT
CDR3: CSALTLGGTDTQYF